Included here is one TCR beta chain sequence, with context. This specimen comes from a study of beta chain features in type 1 diabetes. CDR1 MNHEY and CDR2 SMNVEV come from the germline V gene (reference sequence). The length of the CDR3 is 18 residues. J lost 6 bases, V lost 5 bases, and 13 bases had no gene match. Every single donor gave one heparinised blood draw, and these averaged around 110 mL. As every portion of the isolated RNA was reverse transcribed, the sequencing read expressed TCRB transcripts. Sequenced by immunoSEQ multiplex PCR; TCRdb stores in-frame clones only, minus some. The repertoire holds fewer than 650,000 clones, roughly a sixth seen once, with approximately 0.093% in the top ten.

Specimen: naive CD4+ T cells from blood. The TCR originated in a man between 18 and 29 years old in good health. The V call is TRBV27, the J call TRBJ2-1; TRBD2 agrees at 13 bases. CDR3 bases: TGTGCCAGCAGTAAATCCGGGACTAGCGGGACAATCCGCAATGAGCAGTTCTTC. Translating gives CASSKSGTSGTIRNEQFF.